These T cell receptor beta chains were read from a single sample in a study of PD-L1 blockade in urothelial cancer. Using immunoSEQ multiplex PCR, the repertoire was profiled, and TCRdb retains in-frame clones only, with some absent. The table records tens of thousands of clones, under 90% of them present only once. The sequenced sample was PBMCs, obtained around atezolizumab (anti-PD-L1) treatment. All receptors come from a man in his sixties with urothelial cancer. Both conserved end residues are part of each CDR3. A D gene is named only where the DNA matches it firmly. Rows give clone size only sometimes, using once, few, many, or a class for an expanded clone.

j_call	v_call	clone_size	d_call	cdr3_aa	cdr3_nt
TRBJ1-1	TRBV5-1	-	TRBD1	CASSLGQGKTEAFF	TGCGCCAGCAGCTTGGGACAGGGGAAAACTGAAGCTTTCTTT
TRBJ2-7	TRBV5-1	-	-	CASSLTSSRGVYEQYF	TGCGCCAGCAGCTTGACGTCATCTCGGGGAGTCTACGAGCAGTACTTC
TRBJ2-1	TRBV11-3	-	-	CASSAGGYNEQFF	TGTGCCAGCAGCGCCGGTGGCTACAATGAGCAGTTCTTC
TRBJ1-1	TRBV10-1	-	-	CASSVHNRVQPNTEAFF	TGCGCCAGCAGTGTGCACAACAGGGTCCAACCGAACACTGAAGCTTTCTTT
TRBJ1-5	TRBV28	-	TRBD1	CASSLQGAQTFNQPQHF	TGTGCCAGCAGTTTACAGGGGGCCCAGACATTCAATCAGCCCCAGCATTTT
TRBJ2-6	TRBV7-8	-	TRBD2	CASRYGLADDPGANVLTF	TGTGCCAGCAGATACGGACTAGCGGACGACCCCGGGGCCAACGTCCTGACTTTC
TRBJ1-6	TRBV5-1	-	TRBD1	CASHPGTVNYNSPLHF	TGCGCCAGCCACCCTGGGACAGTGAACTATAATTCACCCCTCCACTTT
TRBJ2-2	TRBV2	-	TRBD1	CASRGQGRNTGELFF	TGTGCCAGCAGGGGACAGGGCCGGAACACCGGGGAGCTGTTTTTT
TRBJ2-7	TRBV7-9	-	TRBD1	CASRSTGYEQYF	TGTGCCAGCAGATCGACAGGGTACGAGCAGTACTTC
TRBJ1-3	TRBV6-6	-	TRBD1	CASSYQGETSGNTIYF	TGTGCCAGCAGTTATCAGGGGGAGACCTCTGGAAACACCATATATTTT
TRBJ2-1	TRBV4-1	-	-	CASSQSAYNEQFF	TGCGCCAGCAGCCAGTCCGCCTACAATGAGCAGTTCTTC
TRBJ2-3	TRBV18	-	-	CASSREATDTQYF	TGTGCCAGCTCACGGGAGGCCACAGATACGCAGTATTTT
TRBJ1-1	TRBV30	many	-	CAWRTGVEDTEAFF	TGTGCCTGGAGAACGGGGGTGGAGGACACTGAAGCTTTCTTT
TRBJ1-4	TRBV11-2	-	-	CASSTAGGRNEKLFF	TGTGCCAGCAGTACTGCTGGGGGCCGGAATGAAAAACTGTTTTTT
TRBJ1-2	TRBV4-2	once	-	CASSQGPGGQGVDYGYTF	TGTGCCAGCAGCCAGGGTCCCGGGGGGCAGGGAGTAGACTATGGCTACACCTTC
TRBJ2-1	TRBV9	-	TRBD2	CASSTPSGGNNEQFF	TGTGCCAGCAGCACCCCCAGCGGGGGGAACAATGAGCAGTTCTTC
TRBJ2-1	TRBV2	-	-	CASSVSAASSYNEQFF	TGTGCCAGCAGTGTTTCAGCGGCGAGCTCCTACAATGAGCAGTTCTTC
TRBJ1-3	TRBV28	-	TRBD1	CASGDRSVLGNTIYF	TGTGCCAGCGGGGACAGGTCGGTTCTCGGAAACACCATATATTTT
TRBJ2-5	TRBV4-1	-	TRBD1	CASSQEAGGAETQYF	TGCGCCAGCAGCCAAGAGGCAGGGGGCGCAGAGACCCAGTACTTC
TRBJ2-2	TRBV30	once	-	CAWSVGGAGELFF	TGTGCCTGGAGTGTAGGGGGTGCCGGGGAGCTGTTTTTT
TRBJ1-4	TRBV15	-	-	CATSGQTNEKLFF	TGTGCCACCAGTGGGCAGACAAATGAAAAACTGTTTTTT
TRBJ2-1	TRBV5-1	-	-	CASSLPTNEQFF	TGCGCCAGCAGCCTTCCTACCAATGAGCAGTTCTTC
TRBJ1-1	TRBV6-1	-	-	CASSRKEEAFF	TGTGCCAGCAGCCGCAAGGAGGAAGCTTTCTTT
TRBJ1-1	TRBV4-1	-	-	CASSGQTTAEAFF	TGCGCCAGCAGTGGGCAGACCACCGCTGAAGCTTTCTTT
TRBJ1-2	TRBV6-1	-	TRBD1	CASSSPGQGTLSAF	TGTGCCAGCAGTTCACCGGGACAGGGGACCCTTAGCGCCTTC
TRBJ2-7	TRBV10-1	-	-	CASSKDTRLTSTSYEQYF	TGCGCCAGCAGTAAAGACACTCGCCTAACCTCCACCTCCTACGAGCAGTACTTC
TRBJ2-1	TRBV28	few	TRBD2	CASLLAGTYNEQFF	TGTGCCAGCCTACTAGCGGGGACCTACAATGAGCAGTTCTTC
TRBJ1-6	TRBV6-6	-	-	CASSYLAGEYNSPLHF	TGTGCCAGCAGTTACCTCGCAGGGGAATATAATTCACCCCTCCACTTT
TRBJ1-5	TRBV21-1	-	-	CASSGRIRDRAKPQHF	TGTGCCAGCAGCGGACGAATCCGGGACAGGGCTAAGCCCCAGCATTTT
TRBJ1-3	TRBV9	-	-	CASSPLGGGDGNTIYF	TGTGCCAGCAGCCCTCTTGGAGGGGGGGATGGAAACACCATATATTTT
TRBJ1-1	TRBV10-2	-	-	CASKEAGVNTEAFF	TGCGCCAGCAAGGAGGCAGGGGTGAACACTGAAGCTTTCTTT
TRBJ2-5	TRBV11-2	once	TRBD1	CASTYRTGDETQYF	TGTGCCAGCACCTACCGGACAGGGGACGAGACCCAGTACTTC
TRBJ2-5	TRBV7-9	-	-	CASSSLGGGAGLETQYF	TGTGCCAGCAGCTCCCTAGGGGGGGGCGCGGGACTTGAGACCCAGTACTTC
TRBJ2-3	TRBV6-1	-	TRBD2	CASSDPGTSGTDTQYF	TGTGCCAGCAGTGACCCCGGGACTAGCGGCACAGATACGCAGTATTTT
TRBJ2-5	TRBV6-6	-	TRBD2	CASTPERGGRETQYF	TGTGCCAGCACCCCGGAGCGGGGGGGCCGGGAGACCCAGTACTTC
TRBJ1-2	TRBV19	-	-	CASSIAGIGYGYTF	TGTGCCAGTAGTATAGCCGGGATTGGCTATGGCTACACCTTC
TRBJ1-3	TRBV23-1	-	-	CASSHNSGNTIYF	TGCGCCAGCAGTCACAACTCTGGAAACACCATATATTTT
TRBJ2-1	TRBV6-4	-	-	CASSETEENEQFF	TGTGCCAGCAGCGAGACAGAAGAGAATGAGCAGTTCTTC
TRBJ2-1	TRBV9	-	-	CASSPQVGRPTPNEQFF	TGTGCCAGCAGCCCGCAGGTGGGCAGGCCAACCCCCAATGAGCAGTTCTTC
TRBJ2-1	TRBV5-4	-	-	CASSLGGGENNEQFF	TGTGCCAGCAGCTTAGGAGGCGGTGAGAACAATGAGCAGTTCTTC
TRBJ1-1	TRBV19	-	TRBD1	CASSTPDRATEAFF	TGTGCCAGTAGTACTCCGGACAGGGCCACTGAAGCTTTCTTT
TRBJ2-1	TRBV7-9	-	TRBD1	CASSLRDSNEQFF	TGTGCCAGCAGCTTACGGGACAGCAATGAGCAGTTCTTC
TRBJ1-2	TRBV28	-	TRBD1	CASSLLPGQITDGYTF	TGTGCCAGCAGTCTATTGCCGGGACAGATTACCGACGGCTACACCTTC
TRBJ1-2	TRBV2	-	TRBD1	CASGLTTGTAPGYTF	TGTGCCAGCGGACTAACCACAGGGACAGCTCCTGGCTACACCTTC
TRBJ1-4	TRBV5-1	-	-	CASSAGAGNEKLFF	TGCGCCAGCAGCGCAGGGGCGGGTAATGAAAAACTGTTTTTT
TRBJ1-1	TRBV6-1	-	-	CASSVLQGTNTEAFF	TGTGCCAGCAGTGTTCTACAGGGTACTAACACTGAAGCTTTCTTT
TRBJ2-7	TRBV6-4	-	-	CASSDSHSYEQYF	TGTGCCAGCAGTGACTCTCACTCCTACGAGCAGTACTTC
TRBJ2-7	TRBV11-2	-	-	CASSSLRGGYEQYF	TGTGCCAGCAGCTCCCTTCGTGGGGGGTACGAGCAGTACTTC
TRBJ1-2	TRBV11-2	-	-	CASSRGAGDYGYTF	TGTGCCAGCAGCCGGGGGGCAGGTGACTATGGCTACACCTTC
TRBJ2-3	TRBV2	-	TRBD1	CASSEGTDRVADTQYF	TGTGCCAGCAGTGAAGGAACGGACAGGGTCGCAGATACGCAGTATTTT
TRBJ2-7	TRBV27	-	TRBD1	CASSLKVAGQVNEQYF	TGTGCCAGCAGTTTAAAGGTTGCGGGACAGGTTAACGAGCAGTACTTC
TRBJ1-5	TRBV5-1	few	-	CASSLEGGRNQPQHF	TGCGCCAGCAGCTTGGAAGGGGGAAGGAATCAGCCCCAGCATTTT
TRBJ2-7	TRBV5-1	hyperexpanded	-	CASSLISYEQYF	TGCGCCAGCAGCTTGATCAGTTACGAGCAGTACTTC
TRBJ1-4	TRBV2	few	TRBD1	CASSPQGARASEKLFF	TGTGCCAGCAGTCCACAGGGGGCGCGAGCAAGTGAAAAACTGTTTTTT